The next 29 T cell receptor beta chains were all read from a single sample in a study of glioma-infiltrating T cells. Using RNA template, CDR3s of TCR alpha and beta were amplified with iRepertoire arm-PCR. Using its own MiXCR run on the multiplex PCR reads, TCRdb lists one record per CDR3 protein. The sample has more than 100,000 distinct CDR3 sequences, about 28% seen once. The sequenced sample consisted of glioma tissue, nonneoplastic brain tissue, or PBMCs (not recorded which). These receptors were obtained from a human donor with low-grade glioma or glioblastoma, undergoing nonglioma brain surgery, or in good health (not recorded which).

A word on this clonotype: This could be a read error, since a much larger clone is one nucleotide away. CDR3 sequence reads: CASLGLGNTIYF. The CDR3 DNA is TGTGCCAGCCTGGGGCTTGGAAACACCATATATTTT. The V gene is TRBV7-2, the J gene TRBJ1-3; D might be TRBD1 (5 bases). Germline values: CDR1 SGHTA, CDR2 FQGNSA. The CDR3 has 12 amino acids. V dropped 8 bases and J dropped 3 bases, with 8 bases sitting between them.

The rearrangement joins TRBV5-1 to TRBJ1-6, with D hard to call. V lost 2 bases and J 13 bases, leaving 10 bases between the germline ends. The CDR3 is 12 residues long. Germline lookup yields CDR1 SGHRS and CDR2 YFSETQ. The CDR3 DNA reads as TGCGCCAGCAGCTTAGAAAGCGGGCCCCTCCACTTT. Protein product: CASSLESGPLHF.

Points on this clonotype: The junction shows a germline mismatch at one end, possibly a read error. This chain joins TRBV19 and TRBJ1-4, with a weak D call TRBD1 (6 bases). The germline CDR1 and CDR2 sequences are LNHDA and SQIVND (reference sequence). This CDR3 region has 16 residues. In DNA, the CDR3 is TGTGCCAGTAGTAACGGATTCGGGGGCCGTAATGAAAAACTGCTTTTT. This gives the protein CASSNGFGGRNEKLLF.

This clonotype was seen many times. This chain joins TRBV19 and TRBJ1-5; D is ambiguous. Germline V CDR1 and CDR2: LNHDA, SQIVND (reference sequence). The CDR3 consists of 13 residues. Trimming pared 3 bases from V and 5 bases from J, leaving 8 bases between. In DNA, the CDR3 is TGTGCCAGTAGTATGGGAGGGTATCAGCCCCAGCATTTT. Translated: CASSMGGYQPQHF.

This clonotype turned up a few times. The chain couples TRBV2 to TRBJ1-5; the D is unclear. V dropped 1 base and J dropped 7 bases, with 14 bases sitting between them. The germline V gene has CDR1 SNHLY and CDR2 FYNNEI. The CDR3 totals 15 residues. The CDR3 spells CASSEGTGKGQPQHF. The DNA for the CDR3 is TGTGCCAGCAGTGAAGGGACGGGGAAGGGACAGCCCCAGCATTTT.

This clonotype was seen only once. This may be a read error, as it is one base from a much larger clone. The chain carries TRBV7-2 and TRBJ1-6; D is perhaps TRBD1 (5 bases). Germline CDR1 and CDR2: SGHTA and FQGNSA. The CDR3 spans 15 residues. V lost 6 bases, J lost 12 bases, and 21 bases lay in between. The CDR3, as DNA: TGTGCCAGCAGGACGGGTGGAGGGACGGGACGACCCCTCCACTTT. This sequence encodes CASRTGGGTGRPLHF.

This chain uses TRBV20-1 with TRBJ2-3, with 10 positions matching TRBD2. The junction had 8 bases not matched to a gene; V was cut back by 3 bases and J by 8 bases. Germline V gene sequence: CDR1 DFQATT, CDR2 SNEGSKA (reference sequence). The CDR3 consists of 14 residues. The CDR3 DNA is TGCAGTGCTAGCCCAGCGGGGGGGCGTGGTACGCAGTATTTT. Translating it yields CSASPAGGRGTQYF.

CDR3 nucleotides: TGTGCCAGCACCCATTGGGAAGGGTATCAGCCCCAGCATTTT. This encodes CASTHWEGYQPQHF. V usage is TRBV5-6 and J usage is TRBJ1-5; no definite D call. Per germline, CDR1 SGHDT and CDR2 YYEEEE. V was trimmed by 6 bases and J by 5 bases, leaving 15 bases between them. CDR3 length: 14 residues.

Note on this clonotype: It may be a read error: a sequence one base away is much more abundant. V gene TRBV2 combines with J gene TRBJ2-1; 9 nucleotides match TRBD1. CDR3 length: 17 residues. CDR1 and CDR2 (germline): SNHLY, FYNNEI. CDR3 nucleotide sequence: TGTGCCAGCAGAATAGGGACAGGGAGGACAAAGGCGGATGAGAAGTTCTTC. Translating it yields CASRIGTGRTKADEKFF.

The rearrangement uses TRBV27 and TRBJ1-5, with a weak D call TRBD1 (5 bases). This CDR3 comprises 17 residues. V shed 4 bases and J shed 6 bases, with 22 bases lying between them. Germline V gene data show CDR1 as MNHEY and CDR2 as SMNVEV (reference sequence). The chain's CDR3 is CASSSGPRGTISQPQHF. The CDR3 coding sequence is TGTGCCAGCAGTTCGGGACCGCGGGGAACCATCAGTCAGCCCCAGCATTTT.

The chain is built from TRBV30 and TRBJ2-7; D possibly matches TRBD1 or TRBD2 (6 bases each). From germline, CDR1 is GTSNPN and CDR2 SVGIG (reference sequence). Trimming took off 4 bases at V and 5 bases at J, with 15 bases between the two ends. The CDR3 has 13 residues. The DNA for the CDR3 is TGTGCCTGGAATCCGGGGGCCGCACACGAGCAGTACTTC. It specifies CAWNPGAAHEQYF.

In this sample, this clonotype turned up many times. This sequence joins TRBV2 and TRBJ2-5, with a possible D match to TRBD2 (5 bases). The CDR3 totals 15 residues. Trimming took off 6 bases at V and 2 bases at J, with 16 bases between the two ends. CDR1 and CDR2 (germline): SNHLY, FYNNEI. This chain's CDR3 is CASRAVGISQETQYF. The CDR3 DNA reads TGTGCCAGCAGAGCGGTGGGGATTAGTCAAGAGACCCAGTACTTC.

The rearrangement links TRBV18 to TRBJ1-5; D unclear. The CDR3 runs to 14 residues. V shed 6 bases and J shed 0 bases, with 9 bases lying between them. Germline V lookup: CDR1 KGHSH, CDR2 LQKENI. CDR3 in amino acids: CASSQQYSNQPQHF. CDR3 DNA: TGTGCCAGCTCCCAACAGTATAGCAATCAGCCCCAGCATTTT.

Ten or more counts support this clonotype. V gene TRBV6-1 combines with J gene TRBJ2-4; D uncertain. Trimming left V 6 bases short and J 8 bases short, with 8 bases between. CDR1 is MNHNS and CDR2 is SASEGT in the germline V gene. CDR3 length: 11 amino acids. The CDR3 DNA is TGTGCCAGCAGCTGGACGGACATTCAGTACTTC. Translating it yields CASSWTDIQYF.

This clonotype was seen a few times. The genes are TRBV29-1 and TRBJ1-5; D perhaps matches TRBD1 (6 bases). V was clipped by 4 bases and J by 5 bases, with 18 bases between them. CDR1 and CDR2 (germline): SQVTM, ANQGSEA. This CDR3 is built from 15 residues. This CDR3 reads CSVVEDSNPYQPQHF. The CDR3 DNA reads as TGCAGCGTTGTCGAGGACAGCAACCCGTATCAGCCCCAGCATTTT.

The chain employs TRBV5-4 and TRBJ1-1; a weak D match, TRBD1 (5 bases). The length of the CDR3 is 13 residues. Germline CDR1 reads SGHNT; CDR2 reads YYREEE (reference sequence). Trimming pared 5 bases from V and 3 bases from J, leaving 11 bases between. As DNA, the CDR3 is TGTGCCAGCAGATTTCAGGGTGACACTGAAGCTTTCTTT. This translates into CASRFQGDTEAFF.

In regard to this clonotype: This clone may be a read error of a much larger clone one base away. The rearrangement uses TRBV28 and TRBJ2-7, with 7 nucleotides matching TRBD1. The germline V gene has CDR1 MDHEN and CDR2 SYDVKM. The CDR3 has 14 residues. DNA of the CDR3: TGTGCCAGCAAAGGGGGCTCGAGTTCCTACGAGAAGTACTTC. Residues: CASKGGSSSYEKYF.

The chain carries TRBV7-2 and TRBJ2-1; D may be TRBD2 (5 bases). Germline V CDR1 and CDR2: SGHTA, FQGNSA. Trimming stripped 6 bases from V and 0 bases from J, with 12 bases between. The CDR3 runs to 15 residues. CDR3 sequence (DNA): TGTGCCAGCAGTTCTCATGGGAGCTCCTACAATGAGCAGTTCTTC. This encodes CASSSHGSSYNEQFF.

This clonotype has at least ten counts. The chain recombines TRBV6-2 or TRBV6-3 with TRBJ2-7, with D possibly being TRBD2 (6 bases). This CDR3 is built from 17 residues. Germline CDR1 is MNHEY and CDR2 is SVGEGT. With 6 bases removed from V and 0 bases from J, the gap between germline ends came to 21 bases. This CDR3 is CASSPQVGRGLSYEQYF. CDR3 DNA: TGTGCCAGCAGCCCTCAGGTGGGGCGGGGACTCTCCTACGAGCAGTACTTC.

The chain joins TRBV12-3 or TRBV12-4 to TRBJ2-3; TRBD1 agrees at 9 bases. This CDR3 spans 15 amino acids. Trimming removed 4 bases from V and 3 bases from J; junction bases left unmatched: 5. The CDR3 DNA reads TGTGCCAGCAGTTGGATGACAGGGGGGACAGATACGCAGTATTTT. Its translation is CASSWMTGGTDTQYF.

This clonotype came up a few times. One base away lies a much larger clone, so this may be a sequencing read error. CDR3 region: CSARSPKAQETQYF. The CDR3 DNA reads TGCAGTGCTAGGTCTCCGAAAGCGCAAGAGACCCAGTACTTC. This chain joins TRBV20-1 and TRBJ2-5, with D unresolved. This CDR3 has 14 residues. V dropped 3 bases and J dropped 2 bases, with 13 bases sitting between them. Per germline, CDR1 DFQATT and CDR2 SNEGSKA (reference sequence).

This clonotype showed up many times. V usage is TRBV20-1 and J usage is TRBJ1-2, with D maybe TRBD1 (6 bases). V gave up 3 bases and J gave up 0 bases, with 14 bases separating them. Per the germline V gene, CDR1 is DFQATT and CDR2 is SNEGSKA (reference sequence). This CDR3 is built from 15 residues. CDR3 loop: CSASQGQTTNYGYTF. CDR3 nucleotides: TGCAGTGCTAGTCAGGGGCAGACGACTAACTATGGCTACACCTTC.

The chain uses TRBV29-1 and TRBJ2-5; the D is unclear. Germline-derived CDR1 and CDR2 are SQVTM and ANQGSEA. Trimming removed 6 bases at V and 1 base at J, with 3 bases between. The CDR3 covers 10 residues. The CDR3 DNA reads TGCAGCGTGGGCCAAGAGACCCAGTACTTC. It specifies CSVGQETQYF.

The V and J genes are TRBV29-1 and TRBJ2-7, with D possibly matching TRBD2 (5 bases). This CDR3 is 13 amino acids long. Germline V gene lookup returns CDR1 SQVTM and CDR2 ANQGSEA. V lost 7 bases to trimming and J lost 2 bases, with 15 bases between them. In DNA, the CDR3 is TGCAGCGCCCGTCGGGGAAACCCCTACGAGCAGTACTTC. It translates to CSARRGNPYEQYF.

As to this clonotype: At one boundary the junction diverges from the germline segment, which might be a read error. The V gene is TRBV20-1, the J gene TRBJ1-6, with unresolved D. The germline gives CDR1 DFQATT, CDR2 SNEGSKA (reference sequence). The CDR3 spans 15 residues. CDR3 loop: CSASGWQHENSRLHF. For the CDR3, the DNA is TGCAGTGCTAGCGGGTGGCAGCATGAAAATTCACGCCTCCACTTT.

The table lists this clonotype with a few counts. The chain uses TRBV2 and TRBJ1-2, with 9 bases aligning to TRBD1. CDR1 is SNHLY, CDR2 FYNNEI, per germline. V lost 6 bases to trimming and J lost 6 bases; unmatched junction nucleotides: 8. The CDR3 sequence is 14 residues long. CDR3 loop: CASRADRGYHGYTF. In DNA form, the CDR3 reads TGTGCCAGCAGGGCGGACAGGGGATATCATGGCTACACCTTC.

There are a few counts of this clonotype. The DNA of the CDR3 is TGTGCCAGCAGGCCAGGGCCTAATTCACCCCTCCACTTT. Translated: CASRPGPNSPLHF. This sequence joins TRBV28 and TRBJ1-6; possible D gene TRBD1, 5 bases. Germline V lookup: CDR1 MDHEN, CDR2 SYDVKM. The germline V and J ends were trimmed by 6 bases and 6 bases, with 9 bases remaining between them. This CDR3 is 13 amino acids long.

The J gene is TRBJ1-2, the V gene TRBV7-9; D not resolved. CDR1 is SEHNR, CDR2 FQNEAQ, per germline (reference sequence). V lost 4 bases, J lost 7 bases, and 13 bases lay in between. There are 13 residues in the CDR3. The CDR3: CASSSSREAGYTF. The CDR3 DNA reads TGTGCCAGCAGCTCGTCAAGGGAAGCTGGCTACACCTTC.

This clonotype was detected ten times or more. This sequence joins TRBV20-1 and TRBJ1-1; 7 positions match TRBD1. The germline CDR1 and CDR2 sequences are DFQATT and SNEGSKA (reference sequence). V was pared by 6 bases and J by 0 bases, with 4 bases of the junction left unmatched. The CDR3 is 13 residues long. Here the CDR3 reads CSAPGQLNTEAFF. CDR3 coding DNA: TGCAGTGCGCCGGGACAGTTGAACACTGAAGCTTTCTTT.